One sample yielded the 30 T cell receptor beta chains listed below, sequenced in a study of technical replicates of blood from a handful of donors. TCRdb's table, derived via immunoSEQ multiplex PCR, lists solely in-frame clones and lacks some. The data contain almost 70,000 clones, roughly nine tenths of them seen just once; the ten biggest clones take up roughly 5%. Sequencing was performed on PBMCs. The source is a human donor in good health. Some clones in this sample may be carry-over from other donors' samples.

The chain employs TRBV4-3 and TRBJ1-4, with 7 bases matching TRBD1. Germline V gene data show CDR1 as LGHNA and CDR2 as YSLEER. V lost 4 bases and J lost 0; bases outside the gene matches: 5. The CDR3 runs 16 residues. The CDR3 DNA reads as TGCGCCAGCAGCCTGGGACAGTCTGCAACTAATGAAAAACTGTTTTTT. Amino acid sequence: CASSLGQSATNEKLFF.

The chain is built from TRBV11-1 and TRBJ2-4, with 7 bases lining up with TRBD2. The J segment lost 1 base and the V segment lost 4 bases, leaving 10 bases of the junction unmatched. CDR3 length: 17 amino acids. The germline gives CDR1 SGHAT, CDR2 FQDESV (reference sequence). The CDR3 spells CASSWGLGGSAKNIQYF. CDR3 in DNA: TGTGCCAGCAGCTGGGGCCTCGGCGGGAGTGCCAAAAACATTCAGTACTTC.

This rearrangement joins TRBV2 to TRBJ2-5, with 7 bases identical to TRBD1. The trim removed 3 bases at V and 5 bases at J, leaving 6 bases unmatched. This CDR3 contains 14 residues. Per the germline V gene, CDR1 is SNHLY and CDR2 is FYNNEI. The CDR3 reads CASSDPGTAETQYF. The CDR3 region has the DNA TGTGCCAGCAGTGACCCCGGGACAGCGGAGACCCAGTACTTC.

The chain links TRBV7-9 to TRBJ1-2; 7 positions match TRBD1. The CDR3 extends over 15 amino acids. CDR1 is SEHNR and CDR2 is FQNEAQ in the germline V gene (reference sequence). J lost 0 bases, V lost 3 bases, and 4 bases had no gene match. The CDR3 coding sequence is TGTGCCAGCAGCTTTATGGACAGGCCTAACTATGGCTACACCTTC. Its protein is CASSFMDRPNYGYTF.

The CDR3 bases are TGTGCCAGCAGCTTGTCTCGGGAGAGTTATTCACCCCTCCACTTT. It codes for CASSLSRESYSPLHF. The chain couples TRBV5-4 to TRBJ1-6; D uncertain. CDR3 size: 15 residues. Trimming took 1 base from V and 8 from J, leaving 13 bases between them. Per germline, CDR1 SGHNT and CDR2 YYREEE (reference sequence).

This chain connects TRBV7-9 to TRBJ1-4, with unresolved D. CDR1 is SEHNR and CDR2 is FQNEAQ in the germline V gene (reference sequence). The CDR3 runs 15 residues. The V gene lost 0 bases and the J gene lost 8 bases, with 13 bases spanning the gap. CDR3 amino acids: CASSLASDGGEKLFF. The CDR3 DNA reads as TGTGCCAGCAGCTTAGCCTCGGATGGAGGGGAAAAACTGTTTTTT.

The chain has TRBV4-1 and TRBJ2-7; 11 bases align to TRBD2. V trimming: 5 bases; J trimming: 3 bases; junction bases outside the gene matches: 6. The CDR3 runs to 15 residues. CDR1 is MGHRA, CDR2 YSYEKL, per germline. This CDR3 reads CASSRLAGLFYEQYF. For the CDR3, the DNA is TGCGCCAGCAGCAGACTAGCGGGACTTTTCTACGAGCAGTACTTC.

The chain has TRBV5-1 and TRBJ1-2; D is perhaps TRBD1 (6 bases). In germline, CDR1 is SGHRS, CDR2 YFSETQ. The CDR3 is made up of 15 amino acids. V lost 0 bases and J lost 3, with 12 bases in between. The CDR3 reads CASSLGMTGDYGYTF. CDR3 DNA sequence: TGCGCCAGCAGCTTGGGCATGACAGGAGACTATGGCTACACCTTC.

J is TRBJ2-7 and V is TRBV2; 8 bases align to TRBD2. This CDR3 comprises 16 residues. Germline V gene lookup returns CDR1 SNHLY and CDR2 FYNNEI. The J segment lost 1 base and the V segment lost 3 bases, leaving 8 bases of the junction unmatched. CDR3 loop: CASSERPGLVSYEQYF. Here the CDR3 DNA reads TGTGCCAGCAGTGAGAGACCGGGACTAGTATCCTACGAGCAGTACTTC.

This clone was seen just once. This chain joins TRBV7-8 and TRBJ1-4; D is unclear. The germline CDR1 and CDR2 sequences are SGHVS and FQNEAQ. The V and J ends lost 0 bases and 6 bases respectively, with 11 bases between them. The length of the CDR3 is 15 residues. The CDR3 bases are TGTGCCAGCAGCTTAGCTGCGGCCGGGGATGAAAAACTGTTTTTT. Translating it yields CASSLAAAGDEKLFF.

The V call is TRBV30, the J call TRBJ1-5, with TRBD1 as a possible D gene (6 bases). Germline CDR1 is GTSNPN and CDR2 is SVGIG (reference sequence). This CDR3 contains 13 residues. The V end was cut by 3 bases, the J end by 5 bases, with 11 bases between. CDR3 DNA: TGTGCCTGGAGCACAGGGACGGATCAGCCCCAGCATTTT. Residues: CAWSTGTDQPQHF.

The chain links TRBV4-2 to TRBJ1-5; possibly TRBD1 for D (5 bases). Germline CDR1 and CDR2: LGHNA and YNFKEQ. The CDR3 consists of 15 residues. The V end lost 0 bases, the J end lost 6 bases, and 12 bases lay between the germline ends. CDR3 protein: CASSQDARGPQPQHF. CDR3 coding DNA: TGTGCCAGCAGCCAAGATGCAAGGGGCCCTCAGCCCCAGCATTTT.

The chain joins TRBV2 to TRBJ1-1; D not resolved. The CDR3 extends over 13 amino acids. V lost 9 bases and J lost 6, with 17 bases in between. CDR1 and CDR2 (germline): SNHLY, FYNNEI. The CDR3 sequence: CASKGRESAEAFF. In DNA, the CDR3 is TGTGCCAGTAAAGGGCGGGAGAGCGCTGAAGCTTTCTTT.

V is TRBV4-1 and J is TRBJ1-2; D is possibly TRBD1 (5 bases). The germline V gene has CDR1 MGHRA and CDR2 YSYEKL. The V end was cut by 1 base, the J end by 4 bases, with 13 bases between. The CDR3 length is 15 residues. The CDR3 loop reads CASSQGGVGRYGYTF. CDR3 nucleotides: TGCGCCAGCAGCCAAGGGGGCGTCGGTCGCTATGGCTACACCTTC.

This chain connects TRBV13 to TRBJ1-4; 8 bases map to TRBD1. The germline gives CDR1 PRHDT, CDR2 FYEKMQ (reference sequence). The CDR3 runs 16 residues. With 4 bases clipped from V and 2 bases from J, the junction kept 6 bases outside the gene matches. The CDR3 sequence is CASSSTGDRTNEKLFF. CDR3 nucleotide sequence: TGTGCCAGCAGCTCGACAGGGGATCGTACTAATGAAAAACTGTTTTTT.

This chain connects TRBV7-2 to TRBJ1-3, with D unresolved. Germline CDR1 reads SGHTA; CDR2 reads FQGNSA. Trimming cost V 1 base and J 0 bases, with 7 bases left between them. The CDR3 is made up of 15 amino acids. DNA of the CDR3: TGTGCCAGCAGCTTAGGTCCCAACTCTGGAAACACCATATATTTT. It is translated as CASSLGPNSGNTIYF.

The chain combines TRBV7-9 with TRBJ2-7; 7 bases match TRBD2. Germline V CDR1 and CDR2: SEHNR, FQNEAQ (reference sequence). This CDR3 is built from 14 residues. Trimming at V came to 0 bases and at J to 2 bases, leaving 1 base not matched to a gene. The CDR3 nucleotides read TGTGCCAGCAGCTTAGCGGGGGGGACCTACGAGCAGTACTTC. Translated: CASSLAGGTYEQYF.

The chain uses TRBV4-1 and TRBJ2-7, with TRBD1 identical over 9 bases. The V segment lost 4 bases and the J segment 4 bases; nucleotides outside the gene matches: 5. Germline lookup yields CDR1 MGHRA and CDR2 YSYEKL. The CDR3 consists of 14 residues. The CDR3 DNA reads as TGCGCCAGCAGCCGCCCGGGACAGGGATACGAGCAGTACTTC. Translation: CASSRPGQGYEQYF.

The chain employs TRBV2 and TRBJ1-1, with a possible D match to TRBD1 (5 bases). V lost 10 bases and J lost 1, with 7 bases in between. Germline CDR1 reads SNHLY; CDR2 reads FYNNEI. The CDR3 has 11 amino acids. CDR3 in DNA: TGTGCCAAGACAGAGAACACTGAAGCTTTCTTT. It codes for CAKTENTEAFF.

The V call is TRBV18, the J call TRBJ1-2; 9 bases are shared with TRBD1. After removal of 6 bases from V and 8 bases from J, the junction contained 7 bases not matched to a gene. The CDR3 runs to 13 residues. Germline assignment: CDR1 KGHSH and CDR2 LQKENI. The CDR3 spells CASSTTGGGGYTF. As DNA, the CDR3 is TGTGCCAGCTCTACGACAGGGGGAGGCGGCTACACCTTC.

This chain connects TRBV6-1 to TRBJ2-5; tentative D call: TRBD2 (5 bases). There are 13 residues in the CDR3. The germline V and J ends were trimmed by 7 bases and 5 bases, with 14 bases remaining between them. CDR1 is MNHNS, CDR2 SASEGT, per germline. CDR3 coding DNA: TGTGCCAGCACCGGGGTCGCGGGCGAGACCCAGTACTTC. Protein: CASTGVAGETQYF.

This chain connects TRBV4-1 to TRBJ2-2; D not certain. Trimming shortened V by 2 bases and J by 5 bases, and 9 bases separated the two germline ends. This CDR3 spans 14 amino acids. Germline CDR1 is MGHRA and CDR2 is YSYEKL. The CDR3 nucleotides read TGCGCCAGCAGCCAACTCACTCGGACCGGGGAGCTGTTTTTT. Protein: CASSQLTRTGELFF.

The chain uses TRBV7-9 and TRBJ1-2; D is uncertain. V shed 8 bases and J shed 4 bases, with 11 bases lying between them. Germline CDR1 is SEHNR and CDR2 is FQNEAQ (reference sequence). The CDR3 spans 12 residues. The CDR3 is CASEGFGYGYTF. CDR3 coding DNA: TGTGCCAGCGAGGGCTTTGGCTATGGCTACACCTTC.

V usage is TRBV21-1 and J usage is TRBJ2-2; TRBD1 is the table's D call and was not checked against the DNA. TRBV21-1 is deemed a pseudogene. The CDR3 spans 14 residues. The CDR3 here is CGARQGRGTGELFF. DNA of the CDR3: TGTGGGGCGAGACAGGGACGGGGCACCGGGGAGCTGTTTTTT.

The chain has TRBV19 and TRBJ1-6, with TRBD1 matching 8 bases. Trimming cost V 3 bases and J 7 bases; bases outside gene matches: 5. Germline loops: CDR1 LNHDA, CDR2 SQIVND (reference sequence). The CDR3 length is 15 residues. In DNA, the CDR3 is TGTGCCAGTAGTATTTCCGCAGGGGGCAATTCACCCCTCCACTTT. It is translated as CASSISAGGNSPLHF.

The chain carries TRBV9 and TRBJ1-1; 12 bases agree with TRBD1. Germline assignment: CDR1 SGDLS and CDR2 YYNGEE. The CDR3 is made up of 17 amino acids. V gave up 2 bases and J gave up 3 bases; unmatched junction bases: 8. CDR3 protein: CASSVSRDRGRDTEAFF. The CDR3 DNA reads as TGTGCCAGCAGCGTGAGCCGGGACAGGGGGCGGGACACTGAAGCTTTCTTT.

The V call is TRBV5-1, the J call TRBJ2-7; TRBD2 matches 9 bases. CDR3 length: 17 amino acids. J lost 2 bases, V lost 3 bases, and 12 bases had no gene match. Germline V gene sequence: CDR1 SGHRS, CDR2 YFSETQ. The CDR3 spells CASSYLSGGSPPYEQYF. The DNA for the CDR3 is TGCGCCAGCAGCTATCTAAGCGGGGGGTCCCCCCCCTACGAGCAGTACTTC.

CDR3 sequence reads: CATGTSGSIQYF. CDR3 in DNA: TGTGCCACCGGGACTAGCGGGAGCATTCAGTACTTC. This chain links TRBV19 with TRBJ2-4; 14 bases map to TRBD2. The CDR3 sequence is 12 residues long. Germline assignment: CDR1 LNHDA and CDR2 SQIVND (reference sequence). V shed 10 bases and J 9 bases; nucleotides not matched to a gene: 2.

The V call is TRBV19, the J call TRBJ2-7; D may be TRBD2 (5 bases). Germline-derived CDR1 and CDR2 are LNHDA and SQIVND (reference sequence). Trimming cost V 3 bases and J 3 bases, with 9 bases left between them. This CDR3 comprises 13 residues. The chain's CDR3 is CASSILGGYEQYF. Written as DNA, the CDR3 is TGTGCCAGTAGTATTCTTGGAGGCTACGAGCAGTACTTC.

The V and J genes are TRBV18 and TRBJ2-1; D possibly corresponds to TRBD2 (6 bases). Germline V CDR1 and CDR2: KGHSH, LQKENI. The CDR3 length is 16 residues. Deletions cut 4 bases from V and 1 base from J, with 14 bases between. The CDR3 coding sequence is TGTGCCAGCTCACGGCCCAGCGGGCTTTCCTACAATGAGCAGTTCTTC. It yields the protein CASSRPSGLSYNEQFF.